The 3 T cell receptor beta chains given below trace back to one sample, sequenced in a study of blood T cell repertoires in COVID-19. Sequencing used immunoSEQ multiplex PCR; TCRdb keeps in-frame clones, though not all of them. The sample consists of 120,000 or so clones, roughly 69% of them appearing once. The sample taken for sequencing was peripheral blood. These receptors were obtained from a woman in her 70s with acute or convalescent COVID-19.

The chain combines TRBV7-8 with TRBJ2-3, with D possibly matching TRBD2 (6 bases). V was trimmed by 5 bases and J by 3 bases, leaving 18 bases between them. The CDR3 is 16 residues long. Germline V gives CDR1 SGHVS, CDR2 FQNEAQ. The CDR3 here is CASSPMEGWSTDTQYF. In DNA, the CDR3 is TGTGCCAGCAGCCCAATGGAGGGGTGGAGTACAGATACGCAGTATTTT. The whole variable domain, filled in from reference TRBV7-8 and TRBJ2-3, reads GAGVSQSPRYKVAKRGQDVALRCDPISGHVSLFWYQQALGQGPEFLTYFQNEAQLDKSGLPSDRFFAERPEGSVSTLKIQRTQQEDSAVYLCASSPMEGWSTDTQYFGPGTRLTVL.

The V and J genes are TRBV5-4 and TRBJ1-1, with a possible D match to TRBD1 (5 bases). The CDR3 consists of 17 residues. Germline V gene data show CDR1 as SGHNT and CDR2 as YYREEE (reference sequence). V was trimmed by 4 bases and J by 2 bases, leaving 21 bases between them. For the CDR3, the DNA is TGTGCCAGCAGCCGGGGCGGGGGTATGACAAGCAACACTGAAGCTTTCTTT. Translation: CASSRGGGMTSNTEAFF.

The chain is built from TRBV3-1 (or the pseudogene TRBV3-2) and TRBJ2-1; tentatively, D is TRBD1 (6 bases). This CDR3 region has 15 residues. V lost 4 bases and J 7 bases, leaving 17 bases between the germline ends. CDR1 is LGHDT, CDR2 YNNKEL, per germline (reference sequence). The CDR3 DNA sequence: TGTGCCAGCAGCCCCGTACTGGACAGCATTAATGAGCAGTTCTTC. Translated: CASSPVLDSINEQFF.